Presented here are 17 T cell receptor beta chains from one specimen sequenced in a study of blood T cell repertoires in COVID-19. Clones were sequenced by immunoSEQ multiplex PCR, and TCRdb holds only the in-frame ones, with some missing. Of tens of thousands of clones listed, roughly 80% are singletons. Sequenced: peripheral blood. All receptors derive from a human donor in a cohort sampled during active COVID-19.

In this sample, this clone turned up a few times. This CDR3 is CASSGTGVLETQYF. CDR3 coding DNA: TGTGCCAGCAGTGGGACAGGGGTATTGGAGACCCAGTACTTC. The chain links TRBV2 to TRBJ2-5, with 9 bases that match TRBD1. J gave up 5 bases and V 4 bases, and 5 bases lay outside the gene matches. The CDR3 spans 14 residues. Germline V gives CDR1 SNHLY, CDR2 FYNNEI.

A few counts support this clone. The chain is built from TRBV9 and TRBJ2-3, with a possible D match to TRBD2 (5 bases). Germline loops: CDR1 SGDLS, CDR2 YYNGEE. CDR3 length: 14 amino acids. Trimming left V 2 bases short and J 4 bases short, with 11 bases between. The CDR3 DNA sequence: TGTGCCAGCAGCGTGGGAGTGAGGCCAGATACGCAGTATTTT. Translating gives CASSVGVRPDTQYF.

The chain recombines TRBV30 with TRBJ2-3; a weak D match, TRBD1 (6 bases). V dropped 5 bases and J dropped 8 bases, with 20 bases sitting between them. Germline loops: CDR1 GTSNPN, CDR2 SVGIG (reference sequence). This CDR3 contains 14 residues. The CDR3 coding sequence is TGTGCCTGGGGACTCGCACTTGAAGGGGGTACGCAGTATTTT. Translating it yields CAWGLALEGGTQYF.

V and J are TRBV2 and TRBJ1-5; 8 nucleotides match TRBD1. The V segment lost 6 bases and the J segment 14 bases; nucleotides outside the gene matches: 15. The CDR3 has 14 residues. Germline CDR1 reads SNHLY; CDR2 reads FYNNEI. Written as DNA, the CDR3 is TGTGCCAGCAGAGCCGGGACAGGAACTGGTGGGAAGCATTTT. This encodes CASRAGTGTGGKHF.

The rearrangement uses TRBV18 and TRBJ1-1, with D possibly being TRBD1 (5 bases). Germline CDR1 and CDR2: KGHSH and LQKENI. This CDR3 region has 14 residues. The germline V and J ends were trimmed by 5 bases and 3 bases, with 13 bases remaining between them. CDR3 amino acids: CASSSRQKDTEAFF. The CDR3 bases are TGTGCCAGCTCATCTCGACAGAAAGACACTGAAGCTTTCTTT.

The gene calls are TRBV24-1 and TRBJ1-5; maybe TRBD1 (6 bases). Germline assignment: CDR1 KGHDR and CDR2 SFDVKD. Trimming removed 9 bases at V and 2 bases at J, with 16 bases between. The CDR3 length is 15 residues. CDR3 residues: CATVSDRRCNQPQHF. DNA of the CDR3: TGTGCCACCGTCTCAGACAGGCGTTGCAATCAGCCCCAGCATTTT.

As DNA, the CDR3 is TGTGCCAGCAGAATGACTAGCGGGAGTATGCAGTACGTC. This translates into CASRMTSGSMQYV. The chain couples TRBV27 to TRBJ2-7; 12 positions agree with TRBD2. With 6 bases clipped from V and 9 bases from J, the junction kept 6 bases outside the gene matches. Germline V gene sequence: CDR1 MNHEY, CDR2 SMNVEV (reference sequence). This CDR3 is built from 13 residues.

This clone came up once. The rearrangement uses TRBV28 and TRBJ2-5; D remains ambiguous. V was clipped by 3 bases and J by 0 bases, with 8 bases between them. The germline gives CDR1 MDHEN, CDR2 SYDVKM. The CDR3 contains 14 residues. The CDR3 DNA follows: TGTGCCAGCAGTTTCCCGCGTTACCAAGAGACCCAGTACTTC. Residues: CASSFPRYQETQYF.

This chain uses TRBV5-1 with TRBJ2-7; TRBD1 agrees at 8 bases. With V trimmed by 1 base and J by 2 bases, 5 bases remained unmatched. The CDR3 totals 15 residues. The germline V gene has CDR1 SGHRS and CDR2 YFSETQ. The CDR3 spells CASSLSTGGPYEQYF. The CDR3 nucleotides read TGCGCCAGCAGCTTGTCTACAGGGGGACCCTACGAGCAGTACTTC. Together with reference TRBV5-1 and TRBJ2-7, the CDR3 gives the full variable domain: KAGVTQTPRYLIKTRGQQVTLSCSPISGHRSVSWYQQTPGQGLQFLFEYFSETQRNKGNFPGRFSGRQFSNSRSEMNVSTLELGDSALYLCASSLSTGGPYEQYFGPGTRLTVT.

The chain employs TRBV7-9 and TRBJ1-3; D call uncertain. Per germline, CDR1 SEHNR and CDR2 FQNEAQ (reference sequence). V lost 1 base, J lost 4 bases, and 11 bases lay in between. The CDR3 contains 15 residues. In nucleotides, the CDR3 is TGTGCCAGCAGCTTAGTTGAGGTTGGGGGAAACACCATATATTTT. It translates to CASSLVEVGGNTIYF.

The chain joins TRBV5-1 to TRBJ1-4; 8 nucleotides line up with TRBD1. This CDR3 is 15 amino acids long. Germline V gene sequence: CDR1 SGHRS, CDR2 YFSETQ. The ends lost 0 bases at V and 7 bases at J; junction bases unmatched: 5. In DNA, the CDR3 is TGCGCCAGCAGCTTGGAGTCAGGGGGCAGTGAAAAACTGTTTTTT. Protein: CASSLESGGSEKLFF.

This sequence joins TRBV7-9 and TRBJ2-6; D call uncertain. This CDR3 contains 12 residues. CDR1 and CDR2 (germline): SEHNR, FQNEAQ (reference sequence). Trimming stripped 2 bases from V and 7 bases from J, with 3 bases between. CDR3 sequence: CASSLSANVLTF. CDR3 bases: TGTGCCAGCAGCTTATCAGCCAACGTCCTGACTTTC.

This sequence joins TRBV2 and TRBJ2-7; 7 bases match TRBD1. Losses at the gene ends were 7 bases for V and 4 bases for J; bases not matched to a gene: 10. Germline-derived CDR1 and CDR2 are SNHLY and FYNNEI. There are 14 residues in the CDR3. CDR3 amino acids: CASTVGTEAYEQYV. The DNA of the CDR3 is TGTGCCAGCACCGTAGGGACAGAGGCATACGAGCAGTACGTC.

The chain has TRBV19 and TRBJ2-7, with D possibly TRBD2 on 5 matching bases. The V and J ends lost 1 base and 5 bases respectively, with 15 bases between them. CDR3 size: 15 residues. The germline V gene has CDR1 LNHDA and CDR2 SQIVND (reference sequence). CDR3 in amino acids: CASSIGGLYRNEQYF. The CDR3 coding sequence is TGTGCCAGTAGTATAGGCGGGTTGTATAGGAACGAGCAGTACTTC.

This chain links TRBV13 with TRBJ1-1; TRBD1 matches at 10 bases. The germline CDR1 and CDR2 sequences are PRHDT and FYEKMQ (reference sequence). J was trimmed by 1 base and V by 5 bases; bases with no gene match: 4. This CDR3 is built from 15 residues. Written as DNA, the CDR3 is TGTGCCAGCAGCCGCTGGGACAGGGGGAACACTGAAGCTTTCTTT. Translated: CASSRWDRGNTEAFF.

V usage is TRBV6-2 or TRBV6-3 and J usage is TRBJ2-1; 10 nucleotides match TRBD2. This CDR3 comprises 15 residues. The V segment lost 4 bases and the J segment 6 bases; nucleotides outside the gene matches: 6. Germline lookup yields CDR1 MNHEY and CDR2 SVGEGT. The CDR3 DNA follows: TGTGCCAGCAGTTCGGTAGCGGGGGGTGTCAATGAGCAGTTCTTC. Translated: CASSSVAGGVNEQFF.

The genes are TRBV7-2 and TRBJ1-2; D not resolved. The CDR3 is made up of 13 amino acids. CDR1 is SGHTA, CDR2 FQGNSA, per germline. V was cut by 4 bases and J by 7 bases, with 13 bases left in between. In DNA, the CDR3 is TGTGCCAGCAGCTCCCCCCGCGAAAGTGGCTACACCTTC. Amino acid sequence: CASSSPRESGYTF.